These 4 T cell receptor beta chains originate from one sample sequenced in a study of blood T cell repertoires in COVID-19. The protocol was immunoSEQ multiplex PCR, while the TCRdb copy is restricted to in-frame clones and leaves out a portion. The sample records over 100,000 clones, approximately 85% being singletons. The sample comprised peripheral blood. These receptors were obtained from a man aged 65 to 85 with acute or convalescent COVID-19.

The chain employs TRBV28 and TRBJ1-2; 8 positions agree with TRBD1. There are 14 residues in the CDR3. From germline, CDR1 is MDHEN and CDR2 SYDVKM. With V trimmed by 9 bases and J by 5 bases, 11 bases remained unmatched. The CDR3 bases are TGTGCCAGTTACGGGACAGGAAAACTTTATGGCTACACCTTC. As protein: CASYGTGKLYGYTF.

This clone was observed a single time. This rearrangement joins TRBV9 to TRBJ2-7, with TRBD1 as a possible D gene (5 bases). The CDR3 totals 11 residues. V was shortened by 4 bases and J by 6 bases, with 8 bases between the two germline ends. From germline, CDR1 is SGDLS and CDR2 YYNGEE. CDR3 residues: CASSHQGEQYF. The CDR3, as DNA: TGTGCCAGCAGCCATCAGGGCGAGCAGTACTTC.

The rearrangement links TRBV29-1 to TRBJ2-1; perhaps TRBD1 as D (6 bases). The CDR3 has 17 amino acids. Germline V gene lookup returns CDR1 SQVTM and CDR2 ANQGSEA. V was trimmed by 0 bases and J by 4 bases, leaving 19 bases between them. The CDR3 DNA sequence: TGCAGCGTTGAAGATTATGACAGGCCCTCCGGGTACAATGAGCAGTTCTTC. Its protein is CSVEDYDRPSGYNEQFF.

The rearrangement uses TRBV29-1 and TRBJ1-4; possible D gene TRBD1, 6 bases. The V end was cut by 4 bases, the J end by 7 bases, with 13 bases between. The CDR3 spans 13 residues. Germline CDR1 SQVTM, CDR2 ANQGSEA. CDR3 DNA: TGCAGCGTTGTTGGGGGCGGCGGTGAAAAACTGTTTTTT. Protein: CSVVGGGGEKLFF.